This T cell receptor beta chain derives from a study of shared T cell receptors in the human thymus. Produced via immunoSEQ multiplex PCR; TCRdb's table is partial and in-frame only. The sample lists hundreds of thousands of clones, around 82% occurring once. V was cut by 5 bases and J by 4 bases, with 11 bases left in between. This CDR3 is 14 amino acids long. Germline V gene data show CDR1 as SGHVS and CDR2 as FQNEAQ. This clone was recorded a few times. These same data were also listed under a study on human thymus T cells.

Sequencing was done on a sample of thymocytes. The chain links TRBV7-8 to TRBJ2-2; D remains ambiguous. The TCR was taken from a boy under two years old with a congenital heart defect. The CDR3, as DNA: TGTGCCAGCAGCCCGCCAGGCCCCACCGGGGAGCTGTTTTTT. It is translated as CASSPPGPTGELFF.